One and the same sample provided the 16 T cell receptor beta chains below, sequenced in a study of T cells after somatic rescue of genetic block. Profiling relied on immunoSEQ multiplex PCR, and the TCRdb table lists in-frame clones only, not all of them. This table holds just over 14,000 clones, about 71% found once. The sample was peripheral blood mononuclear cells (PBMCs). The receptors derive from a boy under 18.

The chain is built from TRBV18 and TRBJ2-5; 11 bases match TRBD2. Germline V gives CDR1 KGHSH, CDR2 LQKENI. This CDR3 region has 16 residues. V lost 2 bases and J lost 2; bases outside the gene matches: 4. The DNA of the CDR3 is TGTGCCAGCTCACCAGCAGGACTAGCGGGTCAAGAGACCCAGTACTTC. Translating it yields CASSPAGLAGQETQYF.

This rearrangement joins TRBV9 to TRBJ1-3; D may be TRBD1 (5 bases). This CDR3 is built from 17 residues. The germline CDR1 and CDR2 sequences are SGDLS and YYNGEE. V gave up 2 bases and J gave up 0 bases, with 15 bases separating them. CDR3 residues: CASSVRPGTPSGNTIYF. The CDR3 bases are TGTGCCAGCAGCGTTAGACCCGGGACGCCCTCTGGAAACACCATATATTTT.

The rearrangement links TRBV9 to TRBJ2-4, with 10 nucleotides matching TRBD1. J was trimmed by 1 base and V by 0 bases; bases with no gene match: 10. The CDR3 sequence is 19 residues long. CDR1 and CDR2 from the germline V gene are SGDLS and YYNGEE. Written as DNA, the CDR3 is TGTGCCAGCAGCGTAGATGGGACAGGGGCGGGCCAGGCCAAAAACATTCAGTACTTC. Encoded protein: CASSVDGTGAGQAKNIQYF.

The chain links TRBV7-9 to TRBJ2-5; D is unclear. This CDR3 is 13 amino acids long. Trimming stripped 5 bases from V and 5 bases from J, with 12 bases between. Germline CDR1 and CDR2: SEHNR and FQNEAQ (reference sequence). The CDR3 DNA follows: TGTGCCAGCAGCCCCCTGGGCCGGGAGACCCAGTACTTC. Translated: CASSPLGRETQYF.

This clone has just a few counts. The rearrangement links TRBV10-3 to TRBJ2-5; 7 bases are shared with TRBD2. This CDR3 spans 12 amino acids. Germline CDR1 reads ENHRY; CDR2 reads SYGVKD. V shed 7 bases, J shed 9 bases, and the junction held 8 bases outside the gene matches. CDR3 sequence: CAINGGGDAQYF. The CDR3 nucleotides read TGTGCCATCAATGGGGGAGGGGATGCCCAGTACTTC.

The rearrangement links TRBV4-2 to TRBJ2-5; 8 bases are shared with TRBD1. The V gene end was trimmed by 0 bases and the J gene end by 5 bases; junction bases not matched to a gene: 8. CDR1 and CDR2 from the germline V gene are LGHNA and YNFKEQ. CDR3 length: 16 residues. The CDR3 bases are TGTGCCAGCAGCCAAGAGAATCCAGGGGGCGACGAGACCCAGTACTTC. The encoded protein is CASSQENPGGDETQYF.

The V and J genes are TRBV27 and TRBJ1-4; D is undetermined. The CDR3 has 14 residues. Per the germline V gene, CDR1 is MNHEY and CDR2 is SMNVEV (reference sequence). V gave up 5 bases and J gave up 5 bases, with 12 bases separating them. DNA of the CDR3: TGTGCCAGCAGTCCCCGGGGAGGGAATGAAAAACTGTTTTTT. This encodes CASSPRGGNEKLFF.

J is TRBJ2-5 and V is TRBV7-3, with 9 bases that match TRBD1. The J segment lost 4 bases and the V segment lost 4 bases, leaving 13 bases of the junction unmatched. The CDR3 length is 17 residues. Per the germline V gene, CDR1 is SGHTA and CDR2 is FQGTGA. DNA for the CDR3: TGTGCCAGCAGCTCGATCCGGGACAGGGCACCAAGAGAGACCCAGTACTTC. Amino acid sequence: CASSSIRDRAPRETQYF.

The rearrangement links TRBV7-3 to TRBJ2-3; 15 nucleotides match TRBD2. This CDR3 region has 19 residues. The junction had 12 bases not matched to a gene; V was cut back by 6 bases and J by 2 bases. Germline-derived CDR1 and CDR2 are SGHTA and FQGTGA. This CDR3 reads CASSRGLAGGFPVTDTQYF. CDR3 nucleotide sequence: TGTGCCAGCAGTCGGGGACTAGCGGGAGGTTTTCCGGTCACAGATACGCAGTATTTT.

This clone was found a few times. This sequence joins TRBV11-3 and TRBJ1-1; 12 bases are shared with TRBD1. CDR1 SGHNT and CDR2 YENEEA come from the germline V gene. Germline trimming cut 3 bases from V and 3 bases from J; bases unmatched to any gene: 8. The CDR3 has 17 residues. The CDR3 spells CASSFRDRGPVDTEAFF. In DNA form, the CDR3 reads TGTGCCAGCAGCTTCCGGGACAGGGGGCCGGTGGACACTGAAGCTTTCTTT.

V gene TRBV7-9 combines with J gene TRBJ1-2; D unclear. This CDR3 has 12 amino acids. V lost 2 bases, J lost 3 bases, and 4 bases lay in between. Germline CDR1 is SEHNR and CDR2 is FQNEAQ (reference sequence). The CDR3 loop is CASSLNDYGYTF. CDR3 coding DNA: TGTGCCAGCAGCTTAAACGACTATGGCTACACCTTC.

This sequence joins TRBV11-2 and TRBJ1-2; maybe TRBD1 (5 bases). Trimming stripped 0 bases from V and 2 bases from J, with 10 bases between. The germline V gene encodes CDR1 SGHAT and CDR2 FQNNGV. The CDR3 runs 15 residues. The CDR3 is CASSLDWQGNYGYTF. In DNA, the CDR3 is TGTGCCAGCAGCTTAGATTGGCAGGGAAACTATGGCTACACCTTC.

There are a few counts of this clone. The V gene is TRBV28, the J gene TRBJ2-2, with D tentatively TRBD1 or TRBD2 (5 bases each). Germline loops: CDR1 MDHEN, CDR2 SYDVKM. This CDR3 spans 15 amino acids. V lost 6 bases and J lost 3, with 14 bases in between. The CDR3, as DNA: TGTGCCAGCAGCCCAGGGAGTACGGACACCGGGGAGCTGTTTTTT. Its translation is CASSPGSTDTGELFF. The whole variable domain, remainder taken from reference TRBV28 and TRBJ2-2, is DVKVTQSSRYLVKRTGEKVFLECVQDMDHENMFWYRQDPGLGLRLIYFSYDVKMKEKGDIPEGYSVSREKKERFSLILESASTNQTSMYLCASSPGSTDTGELFFGEGSRLTVL.

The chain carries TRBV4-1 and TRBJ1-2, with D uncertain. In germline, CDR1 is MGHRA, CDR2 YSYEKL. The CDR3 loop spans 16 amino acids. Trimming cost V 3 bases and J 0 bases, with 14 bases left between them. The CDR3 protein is CASSQEEQISNYGYTF. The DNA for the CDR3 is TGCGCCAGCAGCCAGGAAGAACAGATTTCTAACTATGGCTACACCTTC.

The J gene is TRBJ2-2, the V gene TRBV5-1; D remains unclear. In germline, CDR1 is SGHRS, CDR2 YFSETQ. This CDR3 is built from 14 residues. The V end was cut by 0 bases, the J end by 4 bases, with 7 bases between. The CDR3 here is CASSLAGLTGELFF. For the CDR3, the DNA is TGCGCCAGCAGCTTGGCCGGGCTCACCGGGGAGCTGTTTTTT.

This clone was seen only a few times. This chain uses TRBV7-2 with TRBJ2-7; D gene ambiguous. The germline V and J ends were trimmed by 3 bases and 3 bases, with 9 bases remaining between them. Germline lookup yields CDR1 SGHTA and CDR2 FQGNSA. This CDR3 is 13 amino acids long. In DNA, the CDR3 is TGTGCCAGCAGCTTTTTGGGCCTCTACGAGCAGTACTTC. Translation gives CASSFLGLYEQYF. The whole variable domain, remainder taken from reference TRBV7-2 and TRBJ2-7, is GAGVSQSPSNKVTEKGKDVELRCDPISGHTALYWYRQSLGQGLEFLIYFQGNSAPDKSGLPSDRFSAERTGGSVSTLTIQRTQQEDSAVYLCASSFLGLYEQYFGPGTRLTVT.